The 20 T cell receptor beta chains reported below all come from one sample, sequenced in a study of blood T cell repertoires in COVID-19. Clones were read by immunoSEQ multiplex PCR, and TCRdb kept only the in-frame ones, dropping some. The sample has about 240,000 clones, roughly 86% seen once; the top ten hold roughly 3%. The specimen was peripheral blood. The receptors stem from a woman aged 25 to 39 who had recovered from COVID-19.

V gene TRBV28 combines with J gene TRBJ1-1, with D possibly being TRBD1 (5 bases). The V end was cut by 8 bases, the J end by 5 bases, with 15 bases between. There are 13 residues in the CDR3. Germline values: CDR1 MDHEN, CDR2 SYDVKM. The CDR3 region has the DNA TGTGCCAGCGAGGGGCAGGGAGGAACTGAAGCTTTCTTT. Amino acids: CASEGQGGTEAFF.

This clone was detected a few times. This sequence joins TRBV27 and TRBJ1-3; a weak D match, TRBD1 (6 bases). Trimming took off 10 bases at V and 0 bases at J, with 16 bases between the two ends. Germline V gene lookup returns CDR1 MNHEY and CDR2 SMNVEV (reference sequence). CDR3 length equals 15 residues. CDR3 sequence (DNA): TGTGCCACAATGGACAGCTTCTTCTCTGGAAACACCATATATTTT. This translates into CATMDSFFSGNTIYF.

The CDR3 loop reads CASSPTGERPKPQHF. The DNA of the CDR3 is TGTGCCAGCAGCCCGACGGGGGAACGGCCCAAGCCCCAGCATTTT. V is TRBV4-2 and J is TRBJ1-5; a weak D match, TRBD1 (5 bases). In germline, CDR1 is LGHNA, CDR2 YNFKEQ. With 4 bases removed from V and 8 bases from J, the gap between germline ends came to 18 bases. The CDR3 extends over 15 amino acids.

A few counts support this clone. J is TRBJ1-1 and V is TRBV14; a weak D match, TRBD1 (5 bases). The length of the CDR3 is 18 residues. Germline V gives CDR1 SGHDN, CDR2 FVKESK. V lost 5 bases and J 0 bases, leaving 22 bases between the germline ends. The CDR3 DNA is TGTGCCAGCAGCAAGGTCACATTTCCAGGGTCCATGAACACTGAAGCTTTCTTT. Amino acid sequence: CASSKVTFPGSMNTEAFF.

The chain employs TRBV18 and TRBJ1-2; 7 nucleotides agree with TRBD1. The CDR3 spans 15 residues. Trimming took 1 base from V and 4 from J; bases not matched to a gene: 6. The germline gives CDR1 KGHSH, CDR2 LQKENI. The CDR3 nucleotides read TGTGCCAGCTCACCACGGGATAGGGGGCCCTATGGCTACACCTTC. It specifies CASSPRDRGPYGYTF.

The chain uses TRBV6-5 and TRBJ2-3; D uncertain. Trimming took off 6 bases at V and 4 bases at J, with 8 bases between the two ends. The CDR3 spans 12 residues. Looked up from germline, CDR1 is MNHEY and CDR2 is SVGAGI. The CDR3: CASSSAADTQYF. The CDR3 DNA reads TGTGCCAGCAGCTCTGCGGCAGATACGCAGTATTTT.

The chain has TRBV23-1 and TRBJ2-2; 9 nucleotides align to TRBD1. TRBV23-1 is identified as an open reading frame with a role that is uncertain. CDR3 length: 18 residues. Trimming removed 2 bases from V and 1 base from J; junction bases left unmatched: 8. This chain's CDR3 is CASSQNPPGQGNTGELFF. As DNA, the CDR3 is TGCGCCAGCAGTCAAAACCCCCCGGGACAGGGGAACACCGGGGAGCTGTTTTTT.

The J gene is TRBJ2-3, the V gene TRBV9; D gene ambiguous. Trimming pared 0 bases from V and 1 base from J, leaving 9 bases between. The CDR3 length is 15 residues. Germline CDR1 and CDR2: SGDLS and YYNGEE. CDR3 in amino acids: CASSVAGSRTDTQYF. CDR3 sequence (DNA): TGTGCCAGCAGCGTAGCGGGTTCACGCACAGATACGCAGTATTTT.

This CDR3 is CASSTRVGGSNTEAFF. CDR3 DNA: TGTGCCAGCAGCACGCGGGTAGGCGGGTCGAACACTGAAGCTTTCTTT. The rearrangement joins TRBV27 to TRBJ1-1; D gene uncertain. Trimming left V 6 bases short and J 1 base short, with 18 bases between. The germline CDR1 and CDR2 sequences are MNHEY and SMNVEV (reference sequence). The CDR3 contains 16 residues.

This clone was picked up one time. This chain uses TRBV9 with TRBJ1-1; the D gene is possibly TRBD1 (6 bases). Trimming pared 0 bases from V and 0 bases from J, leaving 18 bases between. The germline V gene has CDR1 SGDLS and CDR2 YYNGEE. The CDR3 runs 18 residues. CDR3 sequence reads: CASSVGPTGKMLNTEAFF. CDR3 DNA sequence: TGTGCCAGCAGCGTAGGCCCAACAGGGAAGATGTTGAACACTGAAGCTTTCTTT.

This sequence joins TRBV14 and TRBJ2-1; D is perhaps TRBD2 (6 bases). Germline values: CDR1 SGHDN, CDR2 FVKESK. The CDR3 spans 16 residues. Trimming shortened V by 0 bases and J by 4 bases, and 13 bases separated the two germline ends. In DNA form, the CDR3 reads TGTGCCAGCAGCCAAGATCGGGGGACCTTTTACAATGAGCAGTTCTTC. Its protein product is CASSQDRGTFYNEQFF.

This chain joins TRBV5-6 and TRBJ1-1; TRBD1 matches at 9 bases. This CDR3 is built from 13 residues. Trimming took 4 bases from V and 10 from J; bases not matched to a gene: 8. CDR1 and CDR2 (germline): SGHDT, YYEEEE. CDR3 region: CASSIRDREIAFF. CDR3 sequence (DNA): TGTGCCAGCAGCATCCGGGACAGGGAAATAGCTTTCTTT.

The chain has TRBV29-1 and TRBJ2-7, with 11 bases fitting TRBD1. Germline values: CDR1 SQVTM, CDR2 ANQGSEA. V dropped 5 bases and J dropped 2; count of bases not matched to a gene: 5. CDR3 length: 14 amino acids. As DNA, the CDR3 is TGCAGCGTTTTGGACAGGGGGCGAACCTACGAGCAGTACTTC. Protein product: CSVLDRGRTYEQYF.

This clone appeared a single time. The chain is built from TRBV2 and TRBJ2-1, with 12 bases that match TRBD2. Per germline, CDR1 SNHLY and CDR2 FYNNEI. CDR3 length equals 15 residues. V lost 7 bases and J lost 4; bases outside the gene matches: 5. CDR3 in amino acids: CASTLTSGGYNEQFF. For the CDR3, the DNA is TGTGCCAGCACCCTGACTAGCGGGGGATACAATGAGCAGTTCTTC.

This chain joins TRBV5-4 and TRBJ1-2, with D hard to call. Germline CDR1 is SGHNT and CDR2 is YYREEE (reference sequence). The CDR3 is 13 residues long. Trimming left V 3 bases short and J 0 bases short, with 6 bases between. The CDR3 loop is CASSSTANYGYTF. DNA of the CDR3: TGTGCCAGCAGCTCAACAGCTAACTATGGCTACACCTTC. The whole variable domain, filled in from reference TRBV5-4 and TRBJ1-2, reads ETGVTQSPTHLIKTRGQQVTLRCSSQSGHNTVSWYQQALGQGPQFIFQYYREEENGRGNFPPRFSGLQFPNYSSELNVNALELDDSALYLCASSSTANYGYTFGSGTRLTVV.

The CDR3 sequence is CASSSEVGETQYF. DNA of the CDR3: TGTGCCAGCAGTTCAGAGGTGGGAGAGACCCAGTACTTC. The V gene is TRBV12-3 or TRBV12-4, the J gene TRBJ2-5, with D uncertain. The CDR3 runs to 13 residues. Trimming pared 4 bases from V and 4 bases from J, leaving 10 bases between.

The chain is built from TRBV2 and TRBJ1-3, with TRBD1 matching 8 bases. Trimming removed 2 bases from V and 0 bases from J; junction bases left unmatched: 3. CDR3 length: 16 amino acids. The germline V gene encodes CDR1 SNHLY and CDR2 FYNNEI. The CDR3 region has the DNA TGTGCCAGCAGTGAATCAGGGGGCCACTCTGGAAACACCATATATTTT. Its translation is CASSESGGHSGNTIYF.

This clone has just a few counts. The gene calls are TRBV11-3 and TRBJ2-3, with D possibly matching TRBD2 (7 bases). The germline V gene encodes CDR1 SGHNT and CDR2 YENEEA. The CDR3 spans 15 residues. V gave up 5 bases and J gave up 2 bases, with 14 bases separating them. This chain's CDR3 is CASSPGGGLTDTQYF. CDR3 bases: TGTGCCAGCAGCCCCGGCGGGGGCCTCACAGATACGCAGTATTTT.

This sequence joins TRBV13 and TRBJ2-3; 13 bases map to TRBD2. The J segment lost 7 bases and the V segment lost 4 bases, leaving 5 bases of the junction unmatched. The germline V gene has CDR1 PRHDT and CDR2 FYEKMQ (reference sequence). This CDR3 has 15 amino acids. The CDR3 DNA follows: TGTGCCAGCAGCTCTCGACTAGCGGGGGGCAATACGCAGTATTTT. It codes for CASSSRLAGGNTQYF.

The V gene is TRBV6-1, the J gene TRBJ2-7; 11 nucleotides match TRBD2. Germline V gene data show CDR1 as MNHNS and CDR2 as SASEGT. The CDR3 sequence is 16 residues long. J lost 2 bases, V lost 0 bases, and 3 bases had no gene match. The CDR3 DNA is TGTGCCAGCAGTGAAGCGGCACTAGCGGGGGCCTACGAGCAGTACTTC. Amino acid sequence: CASSEAALAGAYEQYF.